Below are 23 T cell receptor beta chains sequenced from a single sample in a study of vaccination and CD4 T cells after COVID-19. Cultured CD4+ T cells had their DNA profiled by the Oncomine TCR Beta short-read assay. TCRdb re-derived calls from the PCR reads in MiXCR, one entry per CDR3 protein. The sample shows approximately 25,000 distinct CDR3 sequences, approximately 56% of them seen only once. Their specific antigens are unknown. Sample treatment: roughly 10-day PBMC culture with coronavirus spike peptide pools or control peptides (ViraFEST assay). Material: CD4+ T cells from blood, cultured in vitro. These receptors all come from a human donor who had recovered from COVID-19.

The table lists this clonotype with a few counts. The V and J genes are TRBV15 and TRBJ1-6; TRBD1 aligns across 9 bases. The CDR3 extends over 16 amino acids. Trimming removed 4 bases from V and 5 bases from J; junction bases left unmatched: 6. Germline assignment: CDR1 LNHNV and CDR2 YYDKDF (reference sequence). CDR3 protein: CATSTGTGRDNSPLHF. The DNA of the CDR3 is TGTGCCACCAGCACCGGGACAGGGAGGGATAATTCACCCCTCCACTTT.

The chain is built from TRBV20-1 and TRBJ1-2; the D is unclear. Germline loops: CDR1 DFQATT, CDR2 SNEGSKA (reference sequence). CDR3 length: 14 residues. V was pared by 1 base and J by 5 bases, with 14 bases between. The CDR3 DNA reads as TGCAGTGCTAGAGCGGCATCTTCGTCTTATGGCTACACCTTC. This gives the protein CSARAASSSYGYTF.

V usage is TRBV24-1 and J usage is TRBJ1-1; unclear D gene. V gave up 8 bases and J gave up 8 bases, with 14 bases separating them. CDR3 length: 12 residues. Germline loops: CDR1 KGHDR, CDR2 SFDVKD. Here the CDR3 DNA reads TGTGCCACCACCTCCTGGGGTCTAGAAGCTTTCTTT. Protein sequence: CATTSWGLEAFF.

The chain combines TRBV24-1 with TRBJ2-5, with D possibly matching TRBD2 (7 bases). The germline V and J ends were trimmed by 5 bases and 4 bases, with 19 bases remaining between them. The germline CDR1 and CDR2 sequences are KGHDR and SFDVKD. The CDR3 length is 16 residues. The CDR3 spells CATSGGSGGGGETQYF. CDR3 bases: TGTGCCACCAGTGGCGGGAGCGGAGGGGGGGGAGAGACCCAGTACTTC.

This clonotype appeared a single time. The chain uses TRBV5-1 and TRBJ1-1; maybe TRBD1 (6 bases). V lost 1 base and J lost 0, with 13 bases in between. CDR1 SGHRS and CDR2 YFSETQ come from the germline V gene. This CDR3 comprises 16 residues. CDR3 sequence reads: CASSLIQGTVNTEAFF. DNA for the CDR3: TGCGCCAGCAGCTTGATACAGGGCACCGTGAACACTGAAGCTTTCTTT.

The chain carries TRBV11-2 and TRBJ2-2; D is perhaps TRBD2 (5 bases). The V end lost 0 bases, the J end lost 9 bases, and 11 bases lay between the germline ends. CDR1 and CDR2 (germline): SGHAT, FQNNGV. The CDR3 spans 14 residues. CDR3 in DNA: TGTGCCAGCAGCTTAGATCCGGGGAGAAGGGAGCTGTTTTTT. This gives the protein CASSLDPGRRELFF.

V is TRBV7-8 and J is TRBJ2-1; no clear D gene. Germline lookup yields CDR1 SGHVS and CDR2 FQNEAQ. There are 15 residues in the CDR3. With 1 base removed from V and 2 bases from J, the gap between germline ends came to 9 bases. As DNA, the CDR3 is TGTGCCAGCAGCTTAGGAGGATTAGCCTACAATGAGCAGTTCTTC. Translated, it gives CASSLGGLAYNEQFF.

The chain combines TRBV24-1 with TRBJ1-1; 7 nucleotides line up with TRBD1. The CDR3 extends over 14 amino acids. CDR1 KGHDR and CDR2 SFDVKD come from the germline V gene. After removal of 4 bases from V and 4 bases from J, the junction contained 5 bases not matched to a gene. CDR3: CATSESTGSTEAFF. DNA of the CDR3: TGTGCCACCAGTGAGTCGACAGGGAGCACTGAAGCTTTCTTT.

The chain links TRBV24-1 to TRBJ2-3; TRBD1 matches at 8 bases. The CDR3 consists of 17 residues. Losses at the gene ends were 1 base for V and 2 bases for J; bases not matched to a gene: 7. The germline CDR1 and CDR2 sequences are KGHDR and SFDVKD. The CDR3 here is CATSDLWTGYDTDTQYF. In DNA, the CDR3 is TGTGCCACCAGTGATTTATGGACAGGGTATGACACAGATACGCAGTATTTT.

This chain links TRBV6-4 with TRBJ2-3; no clear D gene. V dropped 4 bases and J dropped 6 bases, with 11 bases sitting between them. Germline values: CDR1 MRHNA, CDR2 SNTAGT. This CDR3 is 13 amino acids long. As DNA, the CDR3 is TGTGCCAGCAGTGTCGATCGGGCGGATACGCAGTATTTT. Translated, it gives CASSVDRADTQYF.

This clonotype was observed a few times. Germline is not matched at one junction end, which may reflect a read error. CDR3 nucleotide sequence: TGCAGGGCTAGCCAGACCGGGACTCAAATCGGGTATAGCAATCAGCCCCAGCATTTT. Amino acid sequence: CRASQTGTQIGYSNQPQHF. The J gene is TRBJ1-5, the V gene TRBV20-1; a possible D gene is TRBD1 (5 bases). CDR1 DFQATT and CDR2 SNEGSKA come from the germline V gene (reference sequence). The CDR3 runs to 19 residues.

The V gene is TRBV20-1, the J gene TRBJ2-5, with a weak D call TRBD2 (6 bases). This CDR3 comprises 14 residues. The germline V and J ends were trimmed by 4 bases and 2 bases, with 14 bases remaining between them. Germline V gene sequence: CDR1 DFQATT, CDR2 SNEGSKA (reference sequence). This CDR3 is CSAMRRREQETQYF. As DNA, the CDR3 is TGCAGTGCTATGCGGAGGAGGGAACAAGAGACCCAGTACTTC.

This clonotype appeared a few times. This sequence joins TRBV7-8 and TRBJ2-1, with D tentatively TRBD2 (5 bases). V shed 8 bases and J shed 0 bases, with 11 bases lying between them. CDR1 SGHVS and CDR2 FQNEAQ come from the germline V gene. The CDR3 extends over 14 amino acids. The CDR3 nucleotides are TGTGCCAGCTGGACTCGGAGCTCCTACAATGAGCAGTTCTTC. This codes for CASWTRSSYNEQFF. The variable domain in full, with the rest retrieved from reference TRBV7-8 and TRBJ2-1, is GAGVSQSPRYKVAKRGQDVALRCDPISGHVSLFWYQQALGQGPEFLTYFQNEAQLDKSGLPSDRFFAERPEGSVSTLKIQRTQQEDSAVYLCASWTRSSYNEQFFGPGTRLTVL.

The chain is built from TRBV20-1 and TRBJ1-1; possibly TRBD1 for D (6 bases). Deletions cut 3 bases from V and 5 bases from J, with 19 bases between. Germline V lookup: CDR1 DFQATT, CDR2 SNEGSKA (reference sequence). The CDR3 has 15 residues. The CDR3 is CSASSAPKGQTEAFF. CDR3 DNA: TGCAGTGCTAGTTCGGCTCCGAAGGGACAAACTGAAGCTTTCTTT.

CDR3 sequence reads: CASSVFNQPQHF. The CDR3 bases are TGTGCCAGCAGCGTCTTTAATCAGCCCCAGCATTTT. The V gene is TRBV7-9, the J gene TRBJ1-5; no definite D call. Trimming took off 5 bases at V and 4 bases at J, with 6 bases between the two ends. The germline gives CDR1 SEHNR, CDR2 FQNEAQ (reference sequence). The CDR3 is 12 residues long.

The chain has TRBV6-1 and TRBJ2-5; D is undetermined. Trimming left V 6 bases short and J 4 bases short, with 9 bases between. CDR3 length equals 12 residues. Germline loops: CDR1 MNHNS, CDR2 SASEGT. The CDR3 DNA follows: TGTGCCAGCAGCTCCCTGTTAGAGACCCAGTACTTC. It codes for CASSSLLETQYF.

The rearrangement links TRBV6-5 to TRBJ2-7, with no clear D. This CDR3 region has 14 residues. Germline CDR1 is MNHEY and CDR2 is SVGAGI. V lost 2 bases and J 3 bases, leaving 11 bases between the germline ends. In DNA form, the CDR3 reads TGTGCCAGCAGTTACGATCGGCACGTCTACGAGCAGTACTTC. This encodes CASSYDRHVYEQYF.

This rearrangement joins TRBV27 to TRBJ2-5; D possibly corresponds to TRBD2 (6 bases). V was shortened by 2 bases and J by 6 bases, with 10 bases between the two germline ends. The CDR3 is 13 residues long. Germline CDR1 is MNHEY and CDR2 is SMNVEV (reference sequence). The CDR3 coding sequence is TGTGCCAGCAGTTTACGGGGGTTGCAGACCCAGTACTTC. The encoded protein is CASSLRGLQTQYF.

The V call is TRBV30, the J call TRBJ2-5, with D hard to call. Trimming took off 3 bases at V and 4 bases at J, with 12 bases between the two ends. The CDR3 covers 13 residues. CDR1 and CDR2 from the germline V gene are GTSNPN and SVGIG (reference sequence). The CDR3 bases are TGTGCCTGGAGCGGGTATCCTAGAGAGACCCAGTACTTC. Translation: CAWSGYPRETQYF.

The DNA for the CDR3 is TGTGCCTGGAGTTACTCTGCGGTTCCCGATGGCTACACCTTC. Protein: CAWSYSAVPDGYTF. The rearrangement links TRBV30 to TRBJ1-2; D not resolved. V lost 2 bases and J 6 bases, leaving 16 bases between the germline ends. The germline gives CDR1 GTSNPN, CDR2 SVGIG (reference sequence). CDR3 length: 14 amino acids.

This clonotype occurred a few times. V is TRBV7-2 and J is TRBJ2-2; no clear D gene. CDR1 and CDR2 (germline): SGHTA, FQGNSA. This CDR3 has 15 residues. Between the trimmed V and J ends, which lost 5 bases and 2 bases, there was a span of 12 bases. The CDR3, as DNA: TGTGCCAGCAGCCGTAGGACGGCAAACACCGGGGAGCTGTTTTTT. Its translation is CASSRRTANTGELFF. Full variable domain (remainder filled in from reference TRBV7-2 and TRBJ2-2): GAGVSQSPSNKVTEKGKDVELRCDPISGHTALYWYRQSLGQGLEFLIYFQGNSAPDKSGLPSDRFSAERTGGSVSTLTIQRTQQEDSAVYLCASSRRTANTGELFFGEGSRLTVL.

The chain is built from TRBV30 and TRBJ2-3, with D tentatively TRBD2 (5 bases). This CDR3 is 14 amino acids long. Trimming pared 3 bases from V and 2 bases from J, leaving 12 bases between. Per the germline V gene, CDR1 is GTSNPN and CDR2 is SVGIG (reference sequence). CDR3 bases: TGTGCCTGGAGACGGGCGGGTTACACAGATACGCAGTATTTT. It yields the protein CAWRRAGYTDTQYF.

The chain uses TRBV7-9 and TRBJ1-1; D is possibly TRBD1 (6 bases). The V and J ends lost 5 bases and 1 base respectively, with 11 bases between them. The CDR3 consists of 14 residues. Germline CDR1 is SEHNR and CDR2 is FQNEAQ (reference sequence). CDR3 coding DNA: TGTGCCAGCAGCCCGGGACACCCGAACACTGAAGCTTTCTTT. Amino acids: CASSPGHPNTEAFF. Drawing the rest from reference TRBV7-9 and TRBJ1-1, the complete variable domain is DTGVSQNPRHKITKRGQNVTFRCDPISEHNRLYWYRQTLGQGPEFLTYFQNEAQLEKSRLLSDRFSAERPKGSFSTLEIQRTEQGDSAMYLCASSPGHPNTEAFFGQGTRLTVV.